Listed below are T cell receptor beta chains from one sample, sequenced in a study of T cells in Graves' hyperthyroidism and ophthalmopathy. TCRdb independently ran MiXCR on the multiplex PCR reads; one entry per CDR3 protein. The sample has roughly 650,000 distinct CDR3 sequences; 16% are singletons. Source material: blood. All receptors come from a woman in her thirties or forties with Graves' ophthalmopathy. The CDR3 runs from the conserved cysteine through the conserved F or W. Fields, in order: CDR3 DNA, CDR3 protein, D gene, V gene, J gene, clone size. D genes are given only for firm matches. The size entry is marked missing in some rows and otherwise reads once, few, many or a size class.

CDR3 DNA: TGTGCCAGTAGTACCCCCGACAGAAACACTGAAGCTTTCTTT; CDR3 protein: CASSTPDRNTEAFF; D gene: NA; V gene: TRBV19; J gene: TRBJ1-1; clone size: once
CDR3 DNA: TGCAGTGCTAGACGGGACAGGGACTGGGGGGAGCAGTACTTC; CDR3 protein: CSARRDRDWGEQYF; D gene: TRBD1; V gene: TRBV20-1; J gene: TRBJ2-7; clone size: few
CDR3 DNA: TGTGCCATCAGTGGACAGGGGGCGAACTATGGCTACACCTTC; CDR3 protein: CAISGQGANYGYTF; D gene: TRBD1; V gene: TRBV10-3; J gene: TRBJ1-2; clone size: few
CDR3 DNA: TGTGCCAGCAGCCCCACCGACAGGAATTCACCCCTCCACTTT; CDR3 protein: CASSPTDRNSPLHF; D gene: NA; V gene: TRBV7-2; J gene: TRBJ1-6; clone size: NA
CDR3 DNA: TGTGCCAGCACCGCACCGGGGCTAGCGTGGGGAGAGACCCAGTACTTC; CDR3 protein: CASTAPGLAWGETQYF; D gene: NA; V gene: TRBV6-1; J gene: TRBJ2-5; clone size: NA
CDR3 DNA: TGTGCCAGCAGTAAAATTCAGGGGGAGGCGGAGACCCAGTACTTC; CDR3 protein: CASSKIQGEAETQYF; D gene: NA; V gene: TRBV2; J gene: TRBJ2-5; clone size: NA
CDR3 DNA: TGTGCCAGCAGCCCCAACCGGGACTTTGGCTACACCTTC; CDR3 protein: CASSPNRDFGYTF; D gene: NA; V gene: TRBV3-1; J gene: TRBJ1-2; clone size: NA
CDR3 DNA: TGTGCCAGCAGCTTACGCTTGGACAGGTTGGAGACCCAGTACTTC; CDR3 protein: CASSLRLDRLETQYF; D gene: TRBD1; V gene: TRBV13; J gene: TRBJ2-5; clone size: many
CDR3 DNA: TGCAGTGCTAGTCCTAGGGGCCGGTCCTATGGCTACACCTTC; CDR3 protein: CSASPRGRSYGYTF; D gene: NA; V gene: TRBV20-1; J gene: TRBJ1-2; clone size: many
CDR3 DNA: TGTGCCAGCAGCCCCGAGGCTAGCGATAAGGTTGAGCAGTTCTTC; CDR3 protein: CASSPEASDKVEQFF; D gene: NA; V gene: TRBV7-3; J gene: TRBJ2-1; clone size: many
CDR3 DNA: TGCAGCGTTGTGTCGGACCAACGCTCCTACGAGCAGTACTTC; CDR3 protein: CSVVSDQRSYEQYF; D gene: NA; V gene: TRBV29-1; J gene: TRBJ2-7; clone size: NA
CDR3 DNA: TGTGCCAGCAGGAAACCTTCGACAGGGGCGAGAGAGACCCAGTACTTC; CDR3 protein: CASRKPSTGARETQYF; D gene: TRBD1; V gene: TRBV2; J gene: TRBJ2-5; clone size: many
CDR3 DNA: TGCAGTGCTACGGGGGGACAACGGAACACTGAAGCTTTCTTT; CDR3 protein: CSATGGQRNTEAFF; D gene: NA; V gene: TRBV20-1; J gene: TRBJ1-1; clone size: once
CDR3 DNA: TGCAGTGCTAGAGGCGGGACAGCCGGAGGCACTGAAGCTTTCTTT; CDR3 protein: CSARGGTAGGTEAFF; D gene: TRBD1; V gene: TRBV20-1; J gene: TRBJ1-1; clone size: many
CDR3 DNA: TGTGCCAGCAGCCCACGGGGCAGGGGAGCTGGTTCACCCCTCCACTTT; CDR3 protein: CASSPRGRGAGSPLHF; D gene: NA; V gene: TRBV7-8; J gene: TRBJ1-6; clone size: NA
CDR3 DNA: TGTGCCAGCAGTGACAAGGCACCCATCAATCAGCCCCAGCATTTT; CDR3 protein: CASSDKAPINQPQHF; D gene: NA; V gene: TRBV2; J gene: TRBJ1-5; clone size: few
CDR3 DNA: TGTGCCAGCAGTTTCCGGGGCTCTGACGGCTACACCTTC; CDR3 protein: CASSFRGSDGYTF; D gene: NA; V gene: TRBV12-3/TRBV12-4; J gene: TRBJ1-2; clone size: few
CDR3 DNA: TGTGCCAGTAGTATTATTGGACAGAACACTGAAGCTTTCTTT; CDR3 protein: CASSIIGQNTEAFF; D gene: NA; V gene: TRBV19; J gene: TRBJ1-1; clone size: few
CDR3 DNA: TGTGCCAGCAAGTCCCGGGACACGTACAATGAGCAGTTCTTC; CDR3 protein: CASKSRDTYNEQFF; D gene: NA; V gene: TRBV2; J gene: TRBJ2-1; clone size: many
CDR3 DNA: TGCGCCAGCAGCGTATGGGGGGACCCTGAGCAGTTCTTC; CDR3 protein: CASSVWGDPEQFF; D gene: NA; V gene: TRBV5-1; J gene: TRBJ2-1; clone size: NA
CDR3 DNA: TGTGCCAGTAGTTCCCCCTACTCTGGAAACACCATATATTTT; CDR3 protein: CASSSPYSGNTIYF; D gene: NA; V gene: TRBV19; J gene: TRBJ1-3; clone size: once
CDR3 DNA: TGTGCCAGCAGTTACCTTGGGGGAGCAGCTTTCTTT; CDR3 protein: CASSYLGGAAFF; D gene: NA; V gene: TRBV6-2/TRBV6-3; J gene: TRBJ1-1; clone size: many
CDR3 DNA: TGTGCCAGTAGTACCCGTGGCAGAGACAGGACCAAGAACTATGGCTACACCTTC; CDR3 protein: CASSTRGRDRTKNYGYTF; D gene: NA; V gene: TRBV19; J gene: TRBJ1-2; clone size: few
CDR3 DNA: TGTGCCAGCAGCTCCCGGAGGGGGGGCCAAGGTTGGGATGAGCAGTTCTTC; CDR3 protein: CASSSRRGGQGWDEQFF; D gene: NA; V gene: TRBV11-2; J gene: TRBJ2-1; clone size: few
CDR3 DNA: TGTGCCAGCAGTACGTGGGCAGGGGCAAGCTCCTATAATTCACCCCTCCACTTT; CDR3 protein: CASSTWAGASSYNSPLHF; D gene: NA; V gene: TRBV28; J gene: TRBJ1-6; clone size: many
CDR3 DNA: TGCGCCAGCAGCCCGCAGGGGTGGAATTTCGATGAGCAGTTCTTC; CDR3 protein: CASSPQGWNFDEQFF; D gene: NA; V gene: TRBV5-1; J gene: TRBJ2-1; clone size: few
CDR3 DNA: TGCAGTGCCCTGACAGGTTCAGCCAAAAACATTCAGTACTTC; CDR3 protein: CSALTGSAKNIQYF; D gene: NA; V gene: TRBV20-1; J gene: TRBJ2-4; clone size: few
CDR3 DNA: TGCGCCAGCACTCGACAGGACTCCTACGAGCAGTACTTC; CDR3 protein: CASTRQDSYEQYF; D gene: NA; V gene: TRBV5-1; J gene: TRBJ2-7; clone size: NA
CDR3 DNA: TGCAGTGCTTTCCTCGGCGTCACAGATACGCAGTATTTT; CDR3 protein: CSAFLGVTDTQYF; D gene: NA; V gene: TRBV20-1; J gene: TRBJ2-3; clone size: many
CDR3 DNA: TGTGCCAGTAGTATCGGGACTAGCGGGAGGGATCCCAACACCGGGGAGCTGTTTTTT; CDR3 protein: CASSIGTSGRDPNTGELFF; D gene: TRBD2; V gene: TRBV19; J gene: TRBJ2-2; clone size: NA
CDR3 DNA: TGTGCCATCAGTGCGCTACAGGGGGGTGGCACAGATACGCAGTATTTT; CDR3 protein: CAISALQGGGTDTQYF; D gene: TRBD1; V gene: TRBV10-3; J gene: TRBJ2-3; clone size: NA
CDR3 DNA: TGCAGTGCTAGAGTCCCCAGGGCTGGTAATCAGCCCCAGCATTTT; CDR3 protein: CSARVPRAGNQPQHF; D gene: NA; V gene: TRBV20-1; J gene: TRBJ1-5; clone size: many
CDR3 DNA: TGTGCCACCAGTGATTCCACAGGGCTCCTGGGCACAGATACGCAGTATTTT; CDR3 protein: CATSDSTGLLGTDTQYF; D gene: NA; V gene: TRBV24-1; J gene: TRBJ2-3; clone size: few
CDR3 DNA: TGTGCCTGGAACCTACAGGGAGGCACCGGGGAGCTGTTTTTT; CDR3 protein: CAWNLQGGTGELFF; D gene: NA; V gene: TRBV30; J gene: TRBJ2-2; clone size: NA
CDR3 DNA: TGTGCCAGCAAACGAAGTGGGGCGAACACTGAAGCTTTCTTT; CDR3 protein: CASKRSGANTEAFF; D gene: NA; V gene: TRBV27; J gene: TRBJ1-1; clone size: many
CDR3 DNA: TGTGCCACCAGCTCTTGGGAATACAAAAAAGCTTTCTTT; CDR3 protein: CATSSWEYKKAFF; D gene: NA; V gene: TRBV28; J gene: TRBJ1-1; clone size: few
CDR3 DNA: TGTGCCTGGAGGACTTCCACTCACGGACACCTCCACTTT; CDR3 protein: CAWRTSTHGHLHF; D gene: NA; V gene: TRBV30; J gene: TRBJ1-6; clone size: NA
CDR3 DNA: TGTGCCAGCAGCTTAGGGGCATCCGGGACCAGGTACTATGGCTACACCTTC; CDR3 protein: CASSLGASGTRYYGYTF; D gene: NA; V gene: TRBV7-2; J gene: TRBJ1-2; clone size: many
CDR3 DNA: TGCAGTGCTAACAGGGGGAACGAGCAGTACTTC; CDR3 protein: CSANRGNEQYF; D gene: TRBD1; V gene: TRBV20-1; J gene: TRBJ2-7; clone size: many
CDR3 DNA: TGTGCCAGCAGTTTCTCCCCCGGGCCCCAGCATTTT; CDR3 protein: CASSFSPGPQHF; D gene: NA; V gene: TRBV28; J gene: TRBJ1-5; clone size: few
CDR3 DNA: TGTGCCAGCAGCTTATGGGGGTCTGGACAAAAAGAGACCCAGTACTTC; CDR3 protein: CASSLWGSGQKETQYF; D gene: NA; V gene: TRBV11-1; J gene: TRBJ2-5; clone size: many
CDR3 DNA: TGCAGTGCAGAGGTTAGCGGGGTACTCGATGAGCAGTTCTTC; CDR3 protein: CSAEVSGVLDEQFF; D gene: TRBD2; V gene: TRBV20-1; J gene: TRBJ2-1; clone size: many
CDR3 DNA: TGCAGTGCGAAACAGGGTAATCAGCCCCAGCATTTT; CDR3 protein: CSAKQGNQPQHF; D gene: NA; V gene: TRBV20-1; J gene: TRBJ1-5; clone size: NA
CDR3 DNA: TGTGCCAGCAGCTTTGCTGCTAACACTGAAGCTTTCTTT; CDR3 protein: CASSFAANTEAFF; D gene: NA; V gene: TRBV7-2; J gene: TRBJ1-1; clone size: many
CDR3 DNA: TGTGCCAGCAGCTTAGGTCCTGGAAGAGGCGCAGATACGCAGTATTTT; CDR3 protein: CASSLGPGRGADTQYF; D gene: NA; V gene: TRBV11-2; J gene: TRBJ2-3; clone size: many
CDR3 DNA: TGCGCCAGCAGCGGGGACGGGACCTACGAGCAGTACTTC; CDR3 protein: CASSGDGTYEQYF; D gene: NA; V gene: TRBV5-1; J gene: TRBJ2-7; clone size: many
CDR3 DNA: TGTGCCAGCAGCCAAGCTAGCGGGGTCTCCTACAATGAGCAGTTCTTC; CDR3 protein: CASSQASGVSYNEQFF; D gene: TRBD2; V gene: TRBV3-1; J gene: TRBJ2-1; clone size: many
CDR3 DNA: TGTGCCAGCAGTTACCCGGGGACTAGCGGAGAGCAGTTCTTC; CDR3 protein: CASSYPGTSGEQFF; D gene: TRBD2; V gene: TRBV6-6; J gene: TRBJ2-1; clone size: NA
CDR3 DNA: TGTGCCAGCAGCTTAGACAGGGAGGTGAATACGCAGTATTTT; CDR3 protein: CASSLDREVNTQYF; D gene: NA; V gene: TRBV11-2; J gene: TRBJ2-3; clone size: many
CDR3 DNA: TGCGCCAGCAGCGCACAGGGGGCGGGATACGAGCAGTACTTC; CDR3 protein: CASSAQGAGYEQYF; D gene: TRBD1; V gene: TRBV5-1; J gene: TRBJ2-7; clone size: few
CDR3 DNA: TGTGCCAGCAGTTTCAAGGGGGTTAGCTCCTACGAGCAGTACTTC; CDR3 protein: CASSFKGVSSYEQYF; D gene: NA; V gene: TRBV27; J gene: TRBJ2-7; clone size: few
CDR3 DNA: TGTGCCAGCAGCCAACGGACAGGGGAGAGAAATTCACCCCTCCACTTT; CDR3 protein: CASSQRTGERNSPLHF; D gene: TRBD1; V gene: TRBV3-1; J gene: TRBJ1-6; clone size: many
CDR3 DNA: TGTGCCAGCAGCCAATTGAGTGAGACCCAGTACTTC; CDR3 protein: CASSQLSETQYF; D gene: NA; V gene: TRBV3-1; J gene: TRBJ2-5; clone size: many
CDR3 DNA: TGTGCCAGCAGCCACTACACCGGGACTAGCGGCTACGAGCAGTACTTC; CDR3 protein: CASSHYTGTSGYEQYF; D gene: TRBD2; V gene: TRBV4-2; J gene: TRBJ2-7; clone size: NA
CDR3 DNA: TGCGCCAGCAGCCCGGGACAGGATGGTTCACCCCTCCACTTT; CDR3 protein: CASSPGQDGSPLHF; D gene: TRBD1; V gene: TRBV5-1; J gene: TRBJ1-6; clone size: many
CDR3 DNA: TGTGCCAGCAGTGTAATACAAGAGACCCGGTACTTC; CDR3 protein: CASSVIQETRYF; D gene: NA; V gene: TRBV28; J gene: TRBJ2-5; clone size: once
CDR3 DNA: TGTGCCAGCGCCGCTTCTAGGGCCAAAAACATTCAGTACTTC; CDR3 protein: CASAASRAKNIQYF; D gene: NA; V gene: TRBV11-2; J gene: TRBJ2-4; clone size: few
CDR3 DNA: TGTGCCTGGAGTTTTGAATCACCCCTCCACTTT; CDR3 protein: CAWSFESPLHF; D gene: NA; V gene: TRBV30; J gene: TRBJ1-6; clone size: NA
CDR3 DNA: TGTGCCTGGAGTGTTAGCGGGGGGTACGAGCAGTACTTC; CDR3 protein: CAWSVSGGYEQYF; D gene: TRBD2; V gene: TRBV30; J gene: TRBJ2-7; clone size: many